These 9 T cell receptor beta chains came from one sample sequenced in a study of OX40 agonist ivuxolimab in advanced cancers. Clones were sequenced by immunoSEQ multiplex PCR, and TCRdb holds only the in-frame ones, with some missing. The profile shows roughly 80,000 clones, roughly 92% of them singletons. The source was CD4+ or CD8+ T cells sorted from blood, collected in a trial of the OX40 agonist ivuxolimab. Receptors originate from an adult with an advanced solid tumor such as melanoma, head and neck, liver or kidney cancer.

This chain joins TRBV9 and TRBJ2-1; TRBD1 agrees at 7 bases. Per germline, CDR1 SGDLS and CDR2 YYNGEE. Unmatched junction bases numbered 5, after V lost 3 bases and J lost 2 bases. The CDR3 consists of 15 residues. CDR3 sequence (DNA): TGTGCCAGCAGCGGGACAGGACAAACCTACAATGAGCAGTTCTTC. Protein product: CASSGTGQTYNEQFF.

The chain carries TRBV6-5 and TRBJ1-6; no firm D call. V dropped 7 bases and J dropped 10 bases, with 14 bases sitting between them. Germline V gene data show CDR1 as MNHEY and CDR2 as SVGAGI. The CDR3 runs to 13 residues. The CDR3 nucleotides read TGTGCCAGCAAGGGAGGGCTGGGATCACCCCTCCACTTT. It yields the protein CASKGGLGSPLHF.

CDR3 nucleotides: TGTGCCAGCAGTCCAGGGACTGAAGCTTTCTTT. It specifies CASSPGTEAFF. This chain joins TRBV25-1 and TRBJ1-1; tentatively, D is TRBD1 (5 bases). Germline V gives CDR1 MGHDK, CDR2 SYGVNS. The CDR3 runs to 11 residues. V was pared by 5 bases and J by 5 bases, with 6 bases between.

The rearrangement links TRBV21-1 to TRBJ1-1; the DNA was not compared with TRBD1, the D call given in the table. TRBV21-1 is a pseudogene segment. CDR3 length equals 15 residues. The CDR3 region is CASSKWGPMNTEAFF. The DNA of the CDR3 is TGTGCCAGCAGCAAATGGGGGCCCATGAACACTGAAGCTTTCTTT.

The rearrangement joins TRBV5-1 to TRBJ2-7; maybe TRBD2 (6 bases). Germline lookup yields CDR1 SGHRS and CDR2 YFSETQ. V was pared by 0 bases and J by 1 base, with 8 bases between. This CDR3 is 14 amino acids long. In DNA, the CDR3 is TGCGCCAGCAGCTTGGCCGGGACTTCCTACGAGCAGTACTTC. Its translation is CASSLAGTSYEQYF.

The chain links TRBV19 to TRBJ1-6; the D gene is possibly TRBD1 (5 bases). CDR3 size: 15 residues. Germline assignment: CDR1 LNHDA and CDR2 SQIVND (reference sequence). V was shortened by 4 bases and J by 7 bases, with 14 bases between the two germline ends. The CDR3 bases are TGTGCCAGTAGTAGGGCTGACAGCTGGAATTCACCCCTCCACTTT. This gives the protein CASSRADSWNSPLHF.

This clone was found once. The J gene is TRBJ2-2, the V gene TRBV4-1; 9 nucleotides line up with TRBD1. The germline V gene encodes CDR1 MGHRA and CDR2 YSYEKL. Losses at the gene ends were 2 bases for V and 4 bases for J; bases not matched to a gene: 8. The CDR3 has 17 amino acids. The CDR3 reads CASSQYMAGQGTGELFF. CDR3 coding DNA: TGCGCCAGCAGCCAATATATGGCGGGACAGGGCACCGGGGAGCTGTTTTTT.

The chain links TRBV19 to TRBJ2-1, with 11 bases fitting TRBD1. J lost 3 bases, V lost 8 bases, and 0 bases had no gene match. The CDR3 runs to 13 residues. Germline assignment: CDR1 LNHDA and CDR2 SQIVND (reference sequence). The CDR3 DNA is TGTGCCAGTGGGACAGGGGGCTACAATGAGCAGTTCTTC. It translates to CASGTGGYNEQFF. The full variable domain, completed using reference TRBV19 and TRBJ2-1, is DGGITQSPKYLFRKEGQNVTLSCEQNLNHDAMYWYRQDPGQGLRLIYYSQIVNDFQKGDIAEGYSVSREKKESFPLTVTSAQKNPTAFYLCASGTGGYNEQFFGPGTRLTVL.

The rearrangement links TRBV6-5 to TRBJ2-7; no clear D gene. The V end lost 6 bases, the J end lost 2 bases, and 17 bases lay between the germline ends. The CDR3 has 15 residues. The germline V gene has CDR1 MNHEY and CDR2 SVGAGI. This CDR3 reads CASSPDILNAYEQYF. Here the CDR3 DNA reads TGTGCCAGCAGCCCAGACATCCTTAATGCCTACGAGCAGTACTTC.